The entry below gives a single T cell receptor (beta chain) sequence along with its context. Its antigen is unidentified. A much larger clone lies one base from this, so it may be a read error. The data were taken from a study of metastatic and nonmetastatic thyroid tumors. All patients were treatment-naive before thyroid surgery. Original methodology: A papillary thyroid cancer distant-metastasis classifier was built from CDR3 differences across clinicopathological groups. TCRdb re-called clones via MiXCR from the PCR reads. The V and J calls were not made by the authors but by TCRdb's processing. The sample has under 100,000 clones; about 9.1% are singletons. Whole-study results and caveats: TCR beta diversity was reportedly significantly higher in malignant thyroid tumors than benign nodules, in blood and tumor.

This CDR3 contains 16 residues. The ends lost 3 bases at V and 3 bases at J; junction bases unmatched: 4. Germline loops: CDR1 LGHDT, CDR2 YNNKEL (reference sequence). The rearrangement links TRBV3-1 to TRBJ2-1; 11 nucleotides align to TRBD2. The sample taken for sequencing was blood. The TCR comes from a female donor with papillary thyroid cancer or a benign thyroid nodule (not recorded which). Some clones in this sample may be carry-over from other donors' samples. CDR3 sequence reads: CASSQGLAVGYNEQFF. The CDR3 DNA reads as TGTGCCAGCAGCCAGGGACTAGCGGTGGGCTACAATGAGCAGTTCTTC.